This TCR beta chain stems from a study of blood T cell repertoires in COVID-19. Study background: The United States, Italy and Spain supplied acute and convalescent COVID-19 samples. PBMCs, B-cell-depleted T cells, or T cells were the source of the cDNA or gDNA that made up the material.

In the authors' methods: Cell counts per sample came from amplifying reference gene primers. Method: immunoSEQ multiplex PCR; TCRdb's copy keeps in-frame clones and lacks some. That table furnishes V, J and clone size, whereas the DNA furnished D and trimming. The sample yields roughly 50,000 clones, approximately 91% seen once. CDR1 and CDR2 (germline): SGHVS, FQNEAQ. CDR3 length equals 18 residues. The junction had 17 bases not matched to a gene; V was cut back by 6 bases and J by 4 bases. The sample consisted of peripheral blood. This sequence joins TRBV7-8 and TRBJ2-5, with 10 bases fitting TRBD2. The sequence derives from a woman aged 55 to 70 with active COVID-19. CDR3 sequence: CASSQLAGQAGGLETQYF. As DNA, the CDR3 is TGTGCCAGCAGTCAACTAGCGGGGCAGGCGGGGGGGTTAGAGACCCAGTACTTC.